Presented here are 7 T cell receptor beta chains from one specimen sequenced in a study of blood T cell repertoires in COVID-19. Sequencing was performed with immunoSEQ multiplex PCR; in TCRdb, only in-frame clones are kept and a portion is missing. The data show some 200,000 clones, with about 83% seen just once and 0.95% to 1.5% held by the top ten. Sequencing input: peripheral blood. The receptors shown here come from a woman aged 25 to 39 with COVID-19, enrolled during active disease.

This chain joins TRBV19 and TRBJ2-1; TRBD1 matches 10 bases. The CDR3 runs to 11 residues. With 6 bases clipped from V and 15 bases from J, the junction kept 5 bases outside the gene matches. CDR1 and CDR2 (germline): LNHDA, SQIVND (reference sequence). The CDR3 DNA is TGTGCCAGTAGGGAGCGGGACAGGGGGTTCTTC. Translated: CASRERDRGFF.

J is TRBJ2-1 and V is TRBV9; D is possibly TRBD2 (7 bases). The CDR3 is 17 residues long. Trimming pared 5 bases from V and 2 bases from J, leaving 20 bases between. Germline V gene lookup returns CDR1 SGDLS and CDR2 YYNGEE. CDR3 DNA: TGTGCCAGCAGGAGGGGGGGAGGCCTACCAACCTACAATGAGCAGTTCTTC. It translates to CASRRGGGLPTYNEQFF.

This rearrangement joins TRBV3-1 (or the pseudogene TRBV3-2) to TRBJ1-2; TRBD1 might be the D (6 bases). Germline V CDR1 and CDR2: LGHDT, YNNKEL (reference sequence). The CDR3 is made up of 14 amino acids. V was clipped by 0 bases and J by 4 bases, with 9 bases between them. The CDR3 DNA reads as TGTGCCAGCAGCCAAGATGGGACAACCTATGGCTACACCTTC. Protein: CASSQDGTTYGYTF.

The genes are TRBV18 and TRBJ2-5, with no clear D. V shed 6 bases and J shed 0 bases, with 5 bases lying between them. Germline CDR1 KGHSH, CDR2 LQKENI. The CDR3 spans 12 residues. The CDR3 loop reads CASSLYQETQYF. CDR3 DNA sequence: TGTGCCAGCTCTCTGTACCAAGAGACCCAGTACTTC.

The rearrangement links TRBV6-4 to TRBJ1-1; D gene uncertain. Germline lookup yields CDR1 MRHNA and CDR2 SNTAGT. This CDR3 has 14 residues. The V end lost 3 bases, the J end lost 1 base, and 9 bases lay between the germline ends. The CDR3, as DNA: TGTGCCAGCAGTGAAGAGGGAGAGAACACTGAAGCTTTCTTT. Protein product: CASSEEGENTEAFF.

The rearrangement links TRBV5-1 to TRBJ2-1; D remains ambiguous. The germline CDR1 and CDR2 sequences are SGHRS and YFSETQ. The CDR3 is made up of 15 amino acids. Trimming removed 0 bases at V and 8 bases at J, with 15 bases between. The CDR3 DNA follows: TGCGCCAGCAGCTTGGCCTTGACCCAGAGCGATGAGCAGTTCTTC. Translation gives CASSLALTQSDEQFF.

J is TRBJ2-1 and V is TRBV3-1 (or the pseudogene TRBV3-2), with D possibly matching TRBD1 (5 bases). Per germline, CDR1 LGHDT and CDR2 YNNKEL (reference sequence). The CDR3 totals 14 residues. The V gene lost 5 bases and the J gene lost 5 bases, with 13 bases spanning the gap. CDR3 sequence (DNA): TGTGCCAGCAGCTCCCGCTCAGGGAACAATGAGCAGTTCTTC. Encoded protein: CASSSRSGNNEQFF.